This T cell receptor (beta chain) was recorded in a study of lymphopenia after photon versus proton radiotherapy. Overall study findings and caveats: Post-nadir TCR diversity decline inversely tracked overall survival among those who died.

Trimming removed 7 bases from V and 2 bases from J, with 17 bases in between. CDR1 is MDHEN, CDR2 SYDVKM, per germline. The CDR3 totals 15 residues. Produced via immunoSEQ multiplex PCR; TCRdb's table is partial and in-frame only. The sample comprises about 22,000 clones, around 89% of which are singletons, and around 10% rests with the top ten. With respect to this clone: Antigen unknown.

The source was peripheral blood, collected from a patient treated with proton-based radiotherapy. The receptor was derived from a man older than 75 with esophageal cancer. The V call is TRBV28, the J call TRBJ1-2; maybe TRBD1 (6 bases). CDR3: CASTPQGFSNYGYTF. In nucleotides, the CDR3 is TGTGCCAGCACTCCACAGGGATTCTCCAACTATGGCTACACCTTC.